The 14 T cell receptor beta chains below were found in one sample sequenced in a study of T cell clonality in common variable immunodeficiency. Data came from immunoSEQ multiplex PCR; TCRdb stores just in-frame clones and leaves some out. This sample has over 30,000 clones, each found more than once. Sequenced sample: peripheral blood mononuclear cells. These TCRs come from a person aged 18-69 years in good health.

Many counts were recorded for this clone. CDR3 sequence: CAISEEDRGRYGYTF. CDR3 DNA, as far as it was read: TGTGCCATCAGTGAGGAGGACAGGGGTCGATATGGC. V and J are TRBV10-3 and TRBJ1-2; 9 bases fit TRBD1. The DNA ends 3 residues before the CDR3 does, and the rest of the CDR3 is filled in from the germline J gene. This CDR3 has 15 amino acids. With 2 bases clipped from V and 5 bases from J, the junction kept 6 bases outside the gene matches. Germline V lookup: CDR1 ENHRY, CDR2 SYGVKD.

This clone was seen a handful of times. One end of the junction is discordant with germline, which a read error may explain. The read gets to within 3 residues of the CDR3 end, and the germline J gene fills in the rest. The chain combines TRBV7-2 with TRBJ2-3, with D tentatively TRBD1 (6 bases). The germline V gene has CDR1 SGHTA and CDR2 FQGNSA. This CDR3 is built from 15 residues. CDR3 bases read: TGTGCCAGCGGCTTACAGGGCCATGGCGCAGATACG. Translation: CASGLQGHGADT. The CDR3 reads in full as CASGLQGHGADTQYF. Full variable domain (remainder filled in from reference TRBV7-2 and TRBJ2-3): GAGVSQSPSNKVTEKGKDVELRCDPISGHTALYWYRQSLGQGLEFLIYFQGNSAPDKSGLPSDRFSAERTGGSVSTLTIQRTQQEDSAVYLCASGLQGHGADTQYFGPGTRLTVL.

This clone was counted a few times. The read ends 3 residues shy of where the CDR3 ends; the end is completed using the germline J gene. Other DNA sequences in the same sample also yield this CDR3. The chain uses TRBV5-1 and TRBJ2-7, with D maybe TRBD1 (5 bases). The CDR3 length is 17 residues. Trimming removed 3 bases from V and 4 bases from J, with 23 bases in between. Germline lookup yields CDR1 SGHRS and CDR2 YFSETQ. The part of the CDR3 DNA that was read is TGCGCCAGCAGCTCATTCCTTCAGGGTTCGGCGCCGTACGAG. The encoded protein is CASSSFLQGSAPYE. In full, the CDR3 reads CASSSFLQGSAPYEQYF.

This clone was picked up many times. The observed sequence ends 3 residues before the CDR3 terminus, with the missing tail filled in from the germline J gene. V gene TRBV2 combines with J gene TRBJ2-1, with 12 nucleotides matching TRBD2. The CDR3 runs to 15 residues. The V gene's germline CDR1 is SNHLY and CDR2 FYNNEI. Germline trimming cut 8 bases from V and 5 bases from J; bases unmatched to any gene: 7. CDR3: CASYRGLAGHNEQFF. Partial CDR3 DNA: TGTGCCAGCTACAGGGGACTAGCGGGCCACAATGAG.

This clone has just a few counts. The junction departs from the called germline gene at one end, perhaps through a read error. CDR3 amino acids: CAISSARQGGSYEQYF. CDR3 DNA (partial): TGCGCCATCAGTTCCGCGAGACAGGGTGGGTCCTACGAG. The chain links TRBV23-1 to TRBJ2-7, with TRBD1 identical over 7 bases. The read terminates 3 residues before the CDR3 end, so the remaining end is supplied by the germline J gene. TRBV23-1 is annotated as an ORF whose role is uncertain. The CDR3 covers 16 residues.

This clone was observed at least ten times. The missing CDR3 end, 3 residues past where the read stops, is filled in from the germline J gene. The chain couples TRBV20-1 to TRBJ2-2, with 8 bases matching TRBD1. Germline CDR1 is DFQATT and CDR2 is SNEGSKA (reference sequence). This CDR3 comprises 15 residues. This CDR3 is CSARDGTGPNSPLFF. Incomplete CDR3 DNA: TGCAGTGCTAGAGATGGGACAGGTCCTAATTCACCG.

In its sample, this clone was seen many times. The observed sequence ends 3 residues before the CDR3 terminus, with the missing tail filled in from the germline J gene. The J gene is TRBJ2-3, the V gene TRBV20-1; 7 bases agree with TRBD2. The junction had 11 bases not matched to a gene; V was cut back by 6 bases and J by 2 bases. Germline values: CDR1 DFQATT, CDR2 SNEGSKA (reference sequence). This CDR3 has 15 amino acids. Incomplete CDR3 DNA: TGCAGTGCGATTCTAGCGGAGCCCCACACAGATACG. Amino acids: CSAILAEPHTDT. The whole CDR3 reads CSAILAEPHTDTQYF.

By frequency in the sample, this clone is medium-sized. From the germline J gene comes the end of the CDR3, since the read stops 3 residues before it. The gene calls are TRBV20-1 and TRBJ1-5, with no clear D. The CDR3 is 13 residues long. The germline V gene has CDR1 DFQATT and CDR2 SNEGSKA (reference sequence). The V gene lost 3 bases and the J gene lost 4 bases, with 10 bases spanning the gap. The CDR3 loop reads CSARATPNQPQHF. The sequenced CDR3 bases are TGCAGTGCTAGGGCCACACCTAATCAGCCC.

In this sample, this clone turned up many times. The read terminates 3 residues before the CDR3 end, so the remaining end is supplied by the germline J gene. J is TRBJ2-2 and V is TRBV20-1; 11 nucleotides line up with TRBD2. In germline, CDR1 is DFQATT, CDR2 SNEGSKA (reference sequence). The V and J ends lost 3 bases and 3 bases, in that order; junction bases with no gene match: 12. The CDR3 extends over 18 amino acids. CDR3 region: CSARKELAGGLDTGELFF. CDR3 DNA, as far as it was read: TGCAGTGCTAGGAAGGAGCTAGCGGGAGGTTTGGACACCGGGGAG.

This clone was observed at least ten times. The CDR3 sequence: CAWASTGKWGINEKLFF. CDR3 DNA, as far as it was read: TGTGCCTGGGCTTCCACAGGGAAATGGGGGATTAATGAAAAA. The genes are TRBV30 and TRBJ1-4, with D possibly TRBD1 on 6 matching bases. From the germline J gene comes the end of the CDR3, since the read stops 3 residues before it. This CDR3 region has 17 residues. Germline CDR1 is GTSNPN and CDR2 is SVGIG (reference sequence). Trimming stripped 5 bases from V and 4 bases from J, with 23 bases between.

There are many counts of this clone. The missing CDR3 end, 3 residues past where the read stops, is filled in from the germline J gene. This rearrangement joins TRBV20-1 to TRBJ1-1; possible D gene TRBD1, 5 bases. CDR3 size: 13 residues. The V end lost 8 bases, the J end lost 4 bases, and 17 bases lay between the germline ends. In germline, CDR1 is DFQATT, CDR2 SNEGSKA (reference sequence). CDR3 sequence: CSLPGGVRTEAFF. CDR3 DNA (partial): TGCAGTCTCCCGGGGGGGGTACGCACTGAA.

This clone showed up many times. The read ends 3 residues shy of where the CDR3 ends; the end is completed using the germline J gene. The chain uses TRBV7-9 and TRBJ2-1, with 10 positions matching TRBD1. Germline V gene sequence: CDR1 SEHNR, CDR2 FQNEAQ (reference sequence). The CDR3 contains 15 residues. The V and J ends lost 5 bases and 8 bases, in that order; junction bases with no gene match: 9. This CDR3 reads CASSPMETGGDEQFF. Partial CDR3 DNA: TGTGCCAGCAGCCCTATGGAGACAGGGGGCGATGAG.

As regards this clone: The DNA ends 3 residues before the CDR3 does, and the rest of the CDR3 is filled in from the germline J gene. The chain combines TRBV6-1 with TRBJ1-2; 7 bases align to TRBD1. The length of the CDR3 is 15 residues. Germline CDR1 reads MNHNS; CDR2 reads SASEGT. CDR3 bases read: TGTGCCAGCAGTGCACAGGGGAAAGGCTCCTACGAC. Protein: CASSAQGKGSYD. The full CDR3 sequence reads CASSAQGKGSYDYTF.

This clone was seen repeatedly, ten times or more. The CDR3 DNA, read in part, is TGTGCCAGTTCCTCAGGTGGCCAAGAGACC. The encoded protein is CASSSGGQET. The full CDR3 is CASSSGGQETQYF. This rearrangement joins TRBV5-4 to TRBJ2-5, with D unresolved. The read ends 3 residues early relative to the CDR3; the germline J gene fills the gap. Germline V gene sequence: CDR1 SGHNT, CDR2 YYREEE (reference sequence). The CDR3 covers 13 residues. Trimming took off 8 bases at V and 1 base at J, with 12 bases between the two ends.